This T cell receptor beta chain is from a study of T cell repertoires in cytomegalovirus infection. Study results and limitations: HLA-C-restricted, CMV-specific TCR beta clonotypes were dominant ex vivo.

In TCRdb, the reads were re-called with MiXCR into one record per CDR3 protein. The data show about 700,000 distinct CDR3 sequences, with roughly 33% seen just once and 15% to 20% held by the top ten. After removal of 5 bases from V and 0 bases from J, the junction contained 7 bases not matched to a gene. Looked up from germline, CDR1 is SGHTA and CDR2 is FQGNSA. The CDR3 length is 15 residues. Of note for this clonotype: Its antigen is still unknown.

This receptor was obtained from a human donor in good health (CMV status not recorded). Some clones in this sample may be carry-over from other donors' samples. V usage is TRBV7-2 and J usage is TRBJ2-7; 7 nucleotides match TRBD1. Sequencing used cultured PBMCs, obtained from culture after CMV antigen stimulation. CDR3 protein: CASSPDRVPSYEQYF. CDR3 coding DNA: TGTGCCAGCAGCCCTGACAGGGTTCCCTCCTACGAGCAGTACTTC.